The 27 T cell receptor beta chains below were found in one sample sequenced in a study of T cells after posttransplantation cyclophosphamide. Methotrexate plus calcineurin inhibitor accompanied controls' myeloablative marrow transplants; sampling was 1 year later. Here immunoSEQ multiplex PCR was the method, and the copy in TCRdb shows in-frame clones only, minus some. In the table there are about 15,000 clones, about four fifths of which are singletons. This sample comprised PBMCs, obtained more than 350 days after allogeneic stem cell transplant with calcineurin inhibitor and methotrexate. The origin of the receptors is a male patient between 18 and 35 years old who received an allogeneic stem cell transplant from a related donor, was CMV-positive, and had no GVHD. Some T cells could come from the graft donor.

The chain is built from TRBV6-6 and TRBJ2-7, with 9 positions matching TRBD1. CDR1 is MNHNY, CDR2 SVGAGI, per germline (reference sequence). Losses at the gene ends were 8 bases for V and 4 bases for J; bases not matched to a gene: 9. This CDR3 contains 14 residues. CDR3 nucleotide sequence: TGTGCCAGCCTCGCACAGGGGGCAGGATACGAGCAGTACTTC. It yields the protein CASLAQGAGYEQYF.

The rearrangement links TRBV7-8 to TRBJ1-1, with 7 bases matching TRBD1. The V gene end was trimmed by 5 bases and the J gene end by 5 bases; junction bases not matched to a gene: 5. This CDR3 has 13 amino acids. Germline values: CDR1 SGHVS, CDR2 FQNEAQ. The CDR3 protein is CASSPLQGTEAFF. CDR3 coding DNA: TGTGCCAGCAGCCCGCTACAGGGGACTGAAGCTTTCTTT.

The J gene is TRBJ2-7, the V gene TRBV27; the match to TRBD1 covers 8 bases. Germline assignment: CDR1 MNHEY and CDR2 SMNVEV (reference sequence). This CDR3 has 13 residues. J lost 5 bases, V lost 5 bases, and 5 bases had no gene match. The CDR3 DNA reads TGTGCCAGCAGTCCGACAGGGGAGAACGAGCAGTACTTC. It yields the protein CASSPTGENEQYF.

This clone was recorded a few times. V gene TRBV28 combines with J gene TRBJ1-3, with unresolved D. This CDR3 has 12 residues. CDR1 and CDR2 from the germline V gene are MDHEN and SYDVKM. The germline V and J ends were trimmed by 5 bases and 6 bases, with 8 bases remaining between them. CDR3 DNA sequence: TGTGCCAGCAGTCCCACAACAAACACCATATATTTT. This encodes CASSPTTNTIYF.

The chain carries TRBV7-6 and TRBJ2-2; the match to TRBD1 covers 10 bases. Germline CDR1 SGHVS, CDR2 FNYEAQ. Trimming took 1 base from V and 6 from J; bases not matched to a gene: 2. The CDR3 totals 15 residues. CDR3 bases: TGTGCCAGCAGCTTAGGACAGGGGGCGGCCGGGGAGCTGTTTTTT. Its protein is CASSLGQGAAGELFF.

This chain uses TRBV5-4 with TRBJ2-1; D may be TRBD1 (6 bases). The germline V gene encodes CDR1 SGHNT and CDR2 YYREEE (reference sequence). V gave up 0 bases and J gave up 9 bases, with 13 bases separating them. CDR3 size: 14 residues. As DNA, the CDR3 is TGTGCCAGCAGCTTGGGAGGGGGATCCAGTGAGCAGTTCTTC. This sequence encodes CASSLGGGSSEQFF.

This CDR3 reads CASSQDQGAGGGILGELFF. The CDR3 DNA is TGCGCCAGCAGCCAAGATCAAGGAGCGGGAGGGGGCATACTCGGGGAGCTGTTTTTT. The chain joins TRBV4-1 to TRBJ2-2, with TRBD2 matching 10 bases. Germline loops: CDR1 MGHRA, CDR2 YSYEKL. The CDR3 consists of 19 residues. Germline trimming cut 0 bases from V and 7 bases from J; bases unmatched to any gene: 14.

The V call is TRBV11-2, the J call TRBJ2-3; the match to TRBD2 covers 8 bases. The length of the CDR3 is 16 residues. V was pared by 5 bases and J by 6 bases, with 13 bases of the junction left unmatched. Germline V gene lookup returns CDR1 SGHAT and CDR2 FQNNGV. The CDR3 sequence is CASSRIAGSPGDTQYF. The CDR3 nucleotides are TGTGCCAGCAGCAGAATAGCGGGATCTCCAGGGGATACGCAGTATTTT.

This clone is a singleton in its sample. The chain employs TRBV6-5 and TRBJ2-1; D is perhaps TRBD2 (6 bases). The CDR3 has 13 residues. V lost 6 bases to trimming and J lost 8 bases, with 14 bases between them. Germline V gene data show CDR1 as MNHEY and CDR2 as SVGAGI. The CDR3 DNA sequence: TGTGCCAGCAGCTACAGCTGGGAGGATGAGCAGTTCTTC. Encoded protein: CASSYSWEDEQFF.

This chain joins TRBV5-6 and TRBJ2-5, with 10 nucleotides matching TRBD1. The CDR3 has 16 amino acids. CDR1 is SGHDT, CDR2 YYEEEE, per germline. Germline trimming cut 2 bases from V and 4 bases from J; bases unmatched to any gene: 8. For the CDR3, the DNA is TGTGCCAGCAGCTTCGCTTTGACAGGGGGCCGAGAGACCCAGTACTTC. It specifies CASSFALTGGRETQYF.

The chain is built from TRBV27 and TRBJ2-1, with D uncertain. Germline V CDR1 and CDR2: MNHEY, SMNVEV (reference sequence). V gave up 3 bases and J gave up 9 bases, with 6 bases separating them. There are 11 residues in the CDR3. The DNA of the CDR3 is TGTGCCAGCAGTTTTCTCAGTGAGCAGTTCTTC. As protein: CASSFLSEQFF.

V and J are TRBV7-9 and TRBJ1-1, with a tentative D call TRBD1 (6 bases). The V gene lost 5 bases and the J gene lost 2 bases, with 15 bases spanning the gap. The CDR3 is 15 amino acids. Germline values: CDR1 SEHNR, CDR2 FQNEAQ (reference sequence). The CDR3 region is CASSLPTGTNTEAFF. DNA of the CDR3: TGTGCCAGCAGCCTACCGACAGGTACCAACACTGAAGCTTTCTTT.

Here the CDR3 reads CASNARGVYSNQPQHF. The CDR3 DNA reads as TGTGCCAGCAACGCCAGGGGAGTATATAGCAATCAGCCCCAGCATTTT. The rearrangement joins TRBV28 to TRBJ1-5; D possibly corresponds to TRBD1 (6 bases). The V end was cut by 7 bases, the J end by 0 bases, with 16 bases between. The CDR3 runs 16 residues. The germline gives CDR1 MDHEN, CDR2 SYDVKM.

The gene calls are TRBV5-1 and TRBJ2-3; a possible D gene is TRBD1 (6 bases). The V end lost 6 bases, the J end lost 0 bases, and 11 bases lay between the germline ends. This CDR3 region has 14 residues. CDR1 and CDR2 from the germline V gene are SGHRS and YFSETQ. The CDR3 region has the DNA TGCGCCAGCAAGCCAGGGGTAAGCACAGATACGCAGTATTTT. Translated: CASKPGVSTDTQYF.

CDR3 protein: CASSISQFGYTF. The DNA for the CDR3 is TGTGCCAGTAGTATCTCCCAGTTTGGCTACACCTTC. The rearrangement links TRBV19 to TRBJ1-2; no firm D call. Germline assignment: CDR1 LNHDA and CDR2 SQIVND (reference sequence). CDR3 length: 12 amino acids. The V gene lost 3 bases and the J gene lost 7 bases, with 9 bases spanning the gap.

V gene TRBV4-1 combines with J gene TRBJ2-5, with D uncertain. Trimming removed 4 bases from V and 5 bases from J, with 5 bases in between. The germline gives CDR1 MGHRA, CDR2 YSYEKL. The CDR3 totals 11 residues. CDR3 in amino acids: CASSLQETQYF. In nucleotides, the CDR3 is TGCGCCAGCAGCCTTCAGGAGACCCAGTACTTC.

The rearrangement links TRBV6-5 to TRBJ2-5; D is perhaps TRBD1 (6 bases). The CDR3 has 14 residues. The germline V gene encodes CDR1 MNHEY and CDR2 SVGAGI. V was clipped by 2 bases and J by 7 bases, with 14 bases between them. The CDR3 protein is CASSYDTGLRTQYF. The CDR3 nucleotides read TGTGCCAGCAGTTACGATACAGGGTTAAGGACCCAGTACTTC.

The chain is built from TRBV11-2 and TRBJ2-5; 14 bases are shared with TRBD2. CDR1 is SGHAT and CDR2 is FQNNGV in the germline V gene. The CDR3 runs to 15 residues. J lost 4 bases, V lost 8 bases, and 6 bases had no gene match. The CDR3 reads CASSTTSGRVETQYF. The CDR3 DNA sequence: TGTGCCAGCTCGACGACTAGCGGGAGGGTAGAGACCCAGTACTTC. Full variable domain (remainder filled in from reference TRBV11-2 and TRBJ2-5): EAGVAQSPRYKIIEKRQSVAFWCNPISGHATLYWYQQILGQGPKLLIQFQNNGVVDDSQLPKDRFSAERLKGVDSTLKIQPAKLEDSAVYLCASSTTSGRVETQYFGPGTRLLVL.

The genes are TRBV6-1 and TRBJ2-1; weak D call: TRBD1 (6 bases). The CDR3 is made up of 14 amino acids. Between the trimmed V and J ends, which lost 0 bases and 9 bases, there was a span of 12 bases. Germline V gene data show CDR1 as MNHNS and CDR2 as SASEGT. The CDR3, as DNA: TGTGCCAGCAGTGAAGCCCCTCGAGGGGGTGAGCAGTTCTTC. Translation: CASSEAPRGGEQFF.

The chain joins TRBV13 to TRBJ2-7; 11 bases line up with TRBD2. The J segment lost 2 bases and the V segment lost 6 bases, leaving 6 bases of the junction unmatched. Germline CDR1 is PRHDT and CDR2 is FYEKMQ (reference sequence). The CDR3 sequence is 15 residues long. The CDR3 sequence: CASSTGLAGAYEQYF. The DNA for the CDR3 is TGTGCCAGCAGTACCGGACTAGCGGGTGCCTACGAGCAGTACTTC. Complete variable domain (other parts from reference TRBV13 and TRBJ2-7): AAGVIQSPRHLIKEKRETATLKCYPIPRHDTVYWYQQGPGQDPQFLISFYEKMQSDKGSIPDRFSAQQFSDYHSELNMSSLELGDSALYFCASSTGLAGAYEQYFGPGTRLTVT.

This sequence joins TRBV30 and TRBJ2-1, with TRBD2 matching 7 bases. The CDR3 is made up of 15 amino acids. V was clipped by 1 base and J by 4 bases; unmatched bases: 7. Germline V gives CDR1 GTSNPN, CDR2 SVGIG (reference sequence). CDR3 nucleotide sequence: TGTGCCTGGAGTGGGACCATGGGGGGGTACAATGAGCAGTTCTTC. This encodes CAWSGTMGGYNEQFF.

The rearrangement links TRBV27 to TRBJ1-5, with 10 bases aligning to TRBD1. With 5 bases clipped from V and 6 bases from J, the junction kept 7 bases outside the gene matches. This CDR3 contains 15 residues. Per germline, CDR1 MNHEY and CDR2 SMNVEV (reference sequence). The CDR3: CASSPGQGRGQPQHF. CDR3 bases: TGTGCCAGCAGTCCGGGACAGGGGAGGGGTCAGCCCCAGCATTTT.

This chain uses TRBV11-2 with TRBJ1-3; no firm D call. The germline gives CDR1 SGHAT, CDR2 FQNNGV. Trimming cost V 4 bases and J 4 bases, with 14 bases left between them. The CDR3 length is 15 residues. This chain's CDR3 is CASSWSTSSGNTIYF. The CDR3 nucleotides are TGTGCCAGCAGCTGGAGCACCTCCTCGGGAAACACCATATATTTT.

The V and J genes are TRBV28 and TRBJ1-1; TRBD1 agrees at 7 bases. The CDR3 loop spans 14 amino acids. Germline CDR1 and CDR2: MDHEN and SYDVKM. Trimming took 4 bases from V and 1 from J; bases not matched to a gene: 3. In nucleotides, the CDR3 is TGTGCCAGCAGTTGGAGACAGGGGAACACTGAAGCTTTCTTT. Encoded protein: CASSWRQGNTEAFF.

CDR3 sequence: CASSFGTEGGTQYF. The CDR3 bases are TGTGCCAGCAGCTTCGGGACAGAAGGAGGTACGCAGTATTTT. The chain is built from TRBV7-9 and TRBJ2-3; 7 bases match TRBD1. Trimming at V came to 3 bases and at J to 8 bases, leaving 8 bases not matched to a gene. Germline V lookup: CDR1 SEHNR, CDR2 FQNEAQ (reference sequence). The CDR3 runs to 14 residues.

V gene TRBV2 combines with J gene TRBJ2-6, with a weak D call TRBD1 (6 bases). CDR1 and CDR2 (germline): SNHLY, FYNNEI. V lost 1 base and J lost 1, with 17 bases in between. This CDR3 is 19 amino acids long. This CDR3 reads CASSEGRGHRLSGANVLTF. CDR3 DNA sequence: TGTGCCAGCAGTGAAGGTAGGGGACATCGCCTTTCTGGGGCCAACGTCCTGACTTTC.

The chain combines TRBV25-1 with TRBJ1-1, with 7 positions matching TRBD1. J lost 4 bases, V lost 2 bases, and 10 bases had no gene match. Looked up from germline, CDR1 is MGHDK and CDR2 is SYGVNS. This CDR3 region has 16 residues. The CDR3 sequence: CASSEGAGGLSTEAFF. The CDR3 coding sequence is TGTGCCAGCAGTGAAGGGGCAGGGGGTCTGAGCACTGAAGCTTTCTTT. The whole variable domain, remainder taken from reference TRBV25-1 and TRBJ1-1, is EADIYQTPRYLVIGTGKKITLECSQTMGHDKMYWYQQDPGMELHLIHYSYGVNSTEKGDLSSESTVSRIRTEHFPLTLESARPSHTSQYLCASSEGAGGLSTEAFFGQGTRLTVV.